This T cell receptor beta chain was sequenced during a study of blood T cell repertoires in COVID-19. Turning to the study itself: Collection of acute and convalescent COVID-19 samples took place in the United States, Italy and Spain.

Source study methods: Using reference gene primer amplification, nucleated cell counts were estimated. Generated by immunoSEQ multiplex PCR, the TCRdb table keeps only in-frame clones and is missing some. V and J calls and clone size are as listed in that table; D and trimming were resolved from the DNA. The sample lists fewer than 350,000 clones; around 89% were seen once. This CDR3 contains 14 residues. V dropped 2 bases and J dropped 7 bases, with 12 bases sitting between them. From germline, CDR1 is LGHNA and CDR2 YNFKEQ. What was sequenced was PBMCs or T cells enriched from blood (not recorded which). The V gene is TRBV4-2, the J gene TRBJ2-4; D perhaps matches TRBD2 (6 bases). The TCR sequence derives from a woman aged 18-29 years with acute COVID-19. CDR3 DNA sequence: TGTGCCAGCAGCCAACAGACTAGTTGGAACATTCAGTACTTC. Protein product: CASSQQTSWNIQYF.